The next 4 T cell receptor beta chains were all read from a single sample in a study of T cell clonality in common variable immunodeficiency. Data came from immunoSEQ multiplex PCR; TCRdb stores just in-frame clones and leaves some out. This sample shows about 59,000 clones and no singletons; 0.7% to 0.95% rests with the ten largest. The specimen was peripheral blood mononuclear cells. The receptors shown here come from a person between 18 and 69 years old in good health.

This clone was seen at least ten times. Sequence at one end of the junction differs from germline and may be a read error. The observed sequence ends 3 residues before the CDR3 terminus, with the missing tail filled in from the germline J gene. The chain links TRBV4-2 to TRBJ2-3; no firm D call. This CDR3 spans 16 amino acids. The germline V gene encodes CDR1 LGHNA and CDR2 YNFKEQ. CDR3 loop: CASSQEYTRSTDTQYF. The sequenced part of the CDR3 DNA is TGCGCCAGCAGCCAAGAATACACCAGAAGCACAGATACG.

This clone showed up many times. Partial CDR3 DNA: TGTGCCAGCAGTTATAGGCCAGGGAACTATGGC. It encodes CASSYRPGNYG. The entire CDR3 sequence reads CASSYRPGNYGYTF. J is TRBJ1-2 and V is TRBV6-2 or TRBV6-3; D might be TRBD1 (5 bases). The CDR3 is cut off 3 residues early in the read; its end comes from the germline J gene. Germline CDR1 is MNHEY and CDR2 is SVGEGT. The V gene lost 3 bases and the J gene lost 2 bases, with 10 bases spanning the gap. This CDR3 is built from 14 residues.

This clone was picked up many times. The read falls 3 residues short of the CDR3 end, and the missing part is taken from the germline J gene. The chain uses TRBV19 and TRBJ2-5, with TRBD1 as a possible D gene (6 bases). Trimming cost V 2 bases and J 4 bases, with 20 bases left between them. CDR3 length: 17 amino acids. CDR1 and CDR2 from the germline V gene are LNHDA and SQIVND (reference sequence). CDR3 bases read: TGTGCCAGTAGTATAAGGGGGATAGGGATTGCTGGAGAGACC. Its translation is CASSIRGIGIAGET. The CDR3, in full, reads CASSIRGIGIAGETQYF. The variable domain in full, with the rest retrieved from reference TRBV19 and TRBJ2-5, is DGGITQSPKYLFRKEGQNVTLSCEQNLNHDAMYWYRQDPGQGLRLIYYSQIVNDFQKGDIAEGYSVSREKKESFPLTVTSAQKNPTAFYLCASSIRGIGIAGETQYFGPGTRLLVL.

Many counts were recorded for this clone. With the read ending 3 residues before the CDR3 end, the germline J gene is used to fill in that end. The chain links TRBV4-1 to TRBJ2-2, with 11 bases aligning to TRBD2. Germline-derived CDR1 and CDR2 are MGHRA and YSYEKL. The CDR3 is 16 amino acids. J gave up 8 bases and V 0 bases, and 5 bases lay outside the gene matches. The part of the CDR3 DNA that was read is TGCGCCAGCAGCCAAGAGGGTAGCGGGAGGGCTGGGGAG. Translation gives CASSQEGSGRAGE. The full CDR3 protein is CASSQEGSGRAGELFF.